These 7 T cell receptor beta chains originate from one sample sequenced in a study of blood T cells in healthy people across ages. It was with a sample-barcoded 5' primer and a J-beta primer mix that a second PCR of about 6 to 12 cycles was run. In TCRdb, the 5' RACE reads were re-called with MiXCR into one record per CDR3 protein. The table includes about 1,400,000 distinct CDR3 sequences, around 59% detected once. The sequenced sample was blood. All receptors derive from a man aged 18 to 35 in good health.

The chain links TRBV10-2 to TRBJ1-2; D perhaps matches TRBD1 (6 bases). The CDR3 runs 14 residues. Germline lookup yields CDR1 WSHSY and CDR2 SAAADI. V gave up 2 bases and J gave up 5 bases, with 12 bases separating them. This chain's CDR3 is CASSEAGTQYGYTF. The DNA of the CDR3 is TGCGCCAGCAGTGAGGCCGGGACACAGTATGGCTACACCTTC.

This clonotype has a single count. The rearrangement links TRBV20-1 to TRBJ2-1; D might be TRBD1 (5 bases). The CDR3 contains 12 residues. V was pared by 3 bases and J by 7 bases, with 10 bases between. Germline V gives CDR1 DFQATT, CDR2 SNEGSKA (reference sequence). CDR3 region: CSASQGMNEQFF. CDR3 coding DNA: TGCAGTGCTAGTCAGGGTATGAATGAGCAGTTCTTC.

The chain recombines TRBV27 with TRBJ2-7, with D perhaps given as TRBD1 or TRBD2 (6 bases each). V lost 1 base, J lost 4 bases, and 17 bases lay in between. CDR1 is MNHEY and CDR2 is SMNVEV in the germline V gene (reference sequence). The CDR3 runs 16 residues. The CDR3 DNA sequence: TGTGCCAGCAGTTTATTGGGGGGACACGGGATTTACGAGCAGTACTTC. Its translation: CASSLLGGHGIYEQYF.

This clonotype turned up a few times. The rearrangement links TRBV5-1 to TRBJ2-1; no firm D call. CDR1 is SGHRS, CDR2 YFSETQ, per germline. The CDR3 extends over 14 amino acids. V was trimmed by 1 base and J by 5 bases, leaving 10 bases between them. In DNA, the CDR3 is TGCGCCAGCAGCTTGTCACGGGCGGACAATGAGCAGTTCTTC. Protein: CASSLSRADNEQFF. Full variable domain (rest looked up from reference TRBV5-1 and TRBJ2-1): KAGVTQTPRYLIKTRGQQVTLSCSPISGHRSVSWYQQTPGQGLQFLFEYFSETQRNKGNFPGRFSGRQFSNSRSEMNVSTLELGDSALYLCASSLSRADNEQFFGPGTRLTVL.

This chain uses TRBV7-9 with TRBJ2-1; TRBD2 matches at 8 bases. Per germline, CDR1 SEHNR and CDR2 FQNEAQ (reference sequence). Trimming removed 2 bases from V and 5 bases from J; junction bases left unmatched: 5. CDR3 size: 15 residues. CDR3 sequence reads: CASSLLRTSHNEQFF. In DNA, the CDR3 is TGTGCCAGCAGCTTACTAAGGACTAGCCACAATGAGCAGTTCTTC.

This sequence joins TRBV20-1 and TRBJ2-1; 10 nucleotides agree with TRBD2. V shed 6 bases and J 1 base; nucleotides not matched to a gene: 9. The CDR3 extends over 16 amino acids. Germline-derived CDR1 and CDR2 are DFQATT and SNEGSKA (reference sequence). CDR3 bases: TGCAGTGCCAGGGGGGCTAGCGGGAGTTCCTACAATGAGCAGTTCTTC. Residues: CSARGASGSSYNEQFF.

This clonotype was observed a handful of times. The genes are TRBV12-5 and TRBJ2-1, with 9 positions matching TRBD2. The CDR3 is made up of 16 amino acids. V lost 0 bases and J lost 2; bases outside the gene matches: 2. Looked up from germline, CDR1 is LGHNT and CDR2 is FRNRAP. CDR3 DNA sequence: TGTGCTAGTGGTTTGGTCCTAGCGGGGCCCTACAATGAGCAGTTCTTC. It yields the protein CASGLVLAGPYNEQFF.